This TCR beta chain is drawn from a study of T cell repertoires in cytomegalovirus infection. Background on the study: The authors used CMV epitopes that were HLA-C-restricted (recently identified) and HLA-B-restricted (well studied).

Study observations and caveats: Cumulative public TCR beta family frequency identified CMV carriers with the relevant HLA. The ex vivo response showed dominance by HLA-C-restricted CMV-specific TCR beta clonotypes.

The CDR3 has 14 amino acids. Trimming pared 1 base from V and 1 base from J, leaving 7 bases between. Germline V gives CDR1 SGHTA, CDR2 FQGNSA. TCRdb passed the reads through MiXCR, listing each CDR3 protein once. In the table there are approximately 50,000 distinct CDR3 sequences, less than 20% of which are singletons. This clonotype was recorded at least ten times. No antigen is known for it. Source: CD8+ T cells from cultured PBMCs, taken from culture after CMV antigen stimulation. This sequence was found in a human donor in good health (CMV status not recorded). Some clones in this sample may be carry-over from other donors' samples. V and J are TRBV7-2 and TRBJ1-1; TRBD1 is a possible D gene (5 bases). The CDR3: CASSLGRGNTEAFF. DNA for the CDR3: TGTGCCAGCAGCTTAGGTAGGGGGAACACTGAAGCTTTCTTT.